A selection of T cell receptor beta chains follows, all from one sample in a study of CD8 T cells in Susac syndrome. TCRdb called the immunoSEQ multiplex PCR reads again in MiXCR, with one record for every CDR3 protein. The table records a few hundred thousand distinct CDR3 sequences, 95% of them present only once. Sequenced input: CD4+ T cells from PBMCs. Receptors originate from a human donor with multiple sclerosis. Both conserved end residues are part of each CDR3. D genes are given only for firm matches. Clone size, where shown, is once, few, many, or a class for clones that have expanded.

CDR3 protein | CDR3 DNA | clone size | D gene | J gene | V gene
CSARVSYNEQFF | TGCAGTGCTAGGGTTTCCTACAATGAGCAGTTCTTC | - | - | TRBJ2-1 | TRBV20-1
CSARWRGRDEQYF | TGCAGTGCTAGATGGCGGGGTAGGGACGAGCAGTACTTC | - | - | TRBJ2-7 | TRBV20-1
CASSQGDIGHQQPQHF | TGTGCCAGCAGCCAAGGGGACATCGGTCATCAGCAGCCCCAGCATTTT | - | - | TRBJ1-5 | TRBV3-1
CASRPGTGREQYF | TGTGCCAGTAGACCCGGGACAGGGCGAGAGCAGTACTTC | - | TRBD1 | TRBJ2-7 | TRBV19
CASRLDRALMGEQFF | TGTGCCAGCAGATTGGACAGGGCTCTAATGGGTGAGCAGTTCTTC | - | TRBD1 | TRBJ2-1 | TRBV11-2
CASSVRQSSYNSPLHF | TGTGCCAGCAGCGTTCGACAAAGCTCCTATAATTCACCCCTCCACTTT | - | - | TRBJ1-6 | TRBV9
CSAPRQGEGQPQHF | TGCAGTGCCCCTCGCCAAGGGGAAGGGCAGCCCCAGCATTTT | - | - | TRBJ1-5 | TRBV20-1
CAWREAGANVLTF | TGTGCCTGGAGGGAGGCTGGGGCCAACGTCCTGACTTTC | - | - | TRBJ2-6 | TRBV30
CSAGSGRDNEKLFF | TGCAGTGCAGGATCGGGACGGGATAATGAAAAACTGTTTTTT | - | - | TRBJ1-4 | TRBV20-1
CSARTVAGGPGEQYF | TGCAGTGCTAGAACCGTGGCGGGGGGGCCGGGCGAGCAGTACTTC | - | TRBD2 | TRBJ2-7 | TRBV20-1
CASSVSGGYTF | TGTGCCAGCAGTGTGTCAGGTGGCTACACCTTC | - | - | TRBJ1-2 | TRBV2
CASSLNYNEQFF | TGTGCCAGCAGCTTAAACTACAATGAGCAGTTCTTC | - | - | TRBJ2-1 | TRBV7-2
CASSFPGLAAYEQYF | TGTGCCAGCAGCTTCCCGGGACTAGCAGCCTACGAGCAGTACTTC | once | TRBD2 | TRBJ2-7 | TRBV7-2
CASSFSGTGRHEQYF | TGTGCCAGCAGCTTCAGCGGGACAGGGCGACACGAGCAGTACTTC | once | TRBD1 | TRBJ2-7 | TRBV5-6
CASRQGAYGYTF | TGTGCCAGCAGACAGGGGGCCTATGGCTACACCTTC | - | TRBD1 | TRBJ1-2 | TRBV3-1
CASSPWEGTGANVLTF | TGTGCCAGCAGCCCCTGGGAGGGGACGGGGGCCAACGTCCTGACTTTC | - | TRBD2 | TRBJ2-6 | TRBV9
CASSPPGQEDNEQFF | TGTGCCAGCAGCCCCCCGGGACAGGAGGACAATGAGCAGTTCTTC | - | TRBD1 | TRBJ2-1 | TRBV7-9
CASSPALAKNIQYF | TGTGCCAGCAGCCCAGCACTAGCCAAAAACATTCAGTACTTC | - | - | TRBJ2-4 | TRBV27
CASSIGQNTEAFF | TGTGCCAGCAGTATTGGACAGAACACTGAAGCTTTCTTT | - | - | TRBJ1-1 | TRBV12-3/TRBV12-4
CATSDPRGANVLTF | TGTGCCACCAGTGATCCTCGTGGGGCCAACGTCCTGACTTTC | - | - | TRBJ2-6 | TRBV24-1
CASSPTVGLGETQYF | TGTGCCAGCAGCCCGACGGTGGGCCTTGGGGAGACCCAGTACTTC | - | - | TRBJ2-5 | TRBV3-1
CAIMETGANVLTF | TGTGCCATTATGGAAACTGGGGCCAACGTCCTGACTTTC | - | - | TRBJ2-6 | TRBV25-1
CASSTSGTYNEQFF | TGTGCCAGCTCAACGAGCGGGACCTACAATGAGCAGTTCTTC | once | TRBD2 | TRBJ2-1 | TRBV18
CSASPQNTEAFF | TGCAGTGCTAGTCCTCAAAACACTGAAGCTTTCTTT | - | - | TRBJ1-1 | TRBV20-1
CASGLDRGYEQYF | TGTGCCAGCGGGCTCGACAGGGGTTACGAGCAGTACTTC | once | TRBD1 | TRBJ2-7 | TRBV2
CSASPRFPRTDTQYF | TGCAGTGCTAGCCCCCGGTTCCCACGCACAGATACGCAGTATTTT | - | - | TRBJ2-3 | TRBV20-1
CTSSQEVCTEETQYF | TGCACCAGCAGCCAAGAAGTTTGTACAGAAGAGACCCAGTACTTC | - | - | TRBJ2-5 | TRBV1